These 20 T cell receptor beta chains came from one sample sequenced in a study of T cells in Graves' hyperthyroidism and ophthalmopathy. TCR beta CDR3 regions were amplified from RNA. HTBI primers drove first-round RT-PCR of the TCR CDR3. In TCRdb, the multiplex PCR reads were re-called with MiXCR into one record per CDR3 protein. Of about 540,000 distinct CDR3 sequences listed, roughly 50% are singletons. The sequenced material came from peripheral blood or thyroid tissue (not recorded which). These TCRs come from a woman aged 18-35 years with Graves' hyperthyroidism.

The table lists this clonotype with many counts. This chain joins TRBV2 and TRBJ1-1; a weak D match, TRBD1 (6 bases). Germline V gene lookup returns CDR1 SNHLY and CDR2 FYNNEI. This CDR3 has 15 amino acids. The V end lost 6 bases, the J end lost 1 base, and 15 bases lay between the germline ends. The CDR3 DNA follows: TGTGCCAGCAGCGGAATCCTGACAGGGAACACTGAAGCTTTCTTT. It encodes CASSGILTGNTEAFF.

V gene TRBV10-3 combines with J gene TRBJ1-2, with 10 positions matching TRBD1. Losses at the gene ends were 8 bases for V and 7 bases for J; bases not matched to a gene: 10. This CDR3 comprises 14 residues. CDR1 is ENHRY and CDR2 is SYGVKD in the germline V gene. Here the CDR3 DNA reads TGTGCCATCTCTAGGGGGGACAGGGGCTTTGGCTACACCTTC. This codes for CAISRGDRGFGYTF.

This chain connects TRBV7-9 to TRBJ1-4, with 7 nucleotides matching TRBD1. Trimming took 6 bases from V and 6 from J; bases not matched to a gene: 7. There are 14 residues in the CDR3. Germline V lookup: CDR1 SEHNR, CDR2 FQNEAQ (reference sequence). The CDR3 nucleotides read TGTGCCAGCAGTTCACACGGGACAGATGAAAAACTGTTTTTT. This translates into CASSSHGTDEKLFF.

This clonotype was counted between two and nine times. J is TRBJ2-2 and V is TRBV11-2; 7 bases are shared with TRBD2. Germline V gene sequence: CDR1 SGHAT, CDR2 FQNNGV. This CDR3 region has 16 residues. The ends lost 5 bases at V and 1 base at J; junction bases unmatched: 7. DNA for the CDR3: TGTGCCAGCAGCACCCCCGGGACTAAGAACACCGGGGAGCTGTTTTTT. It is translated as CASSTPGTKNTGELFF.

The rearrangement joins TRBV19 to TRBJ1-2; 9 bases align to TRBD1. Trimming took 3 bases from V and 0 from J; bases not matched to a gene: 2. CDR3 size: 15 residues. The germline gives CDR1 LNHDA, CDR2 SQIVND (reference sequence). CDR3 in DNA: TGTGCCAGTAGTATCGGGACAGGGACTAACTATGGCTACACCTTC. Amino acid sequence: CASSIGTGTNYGYTF.

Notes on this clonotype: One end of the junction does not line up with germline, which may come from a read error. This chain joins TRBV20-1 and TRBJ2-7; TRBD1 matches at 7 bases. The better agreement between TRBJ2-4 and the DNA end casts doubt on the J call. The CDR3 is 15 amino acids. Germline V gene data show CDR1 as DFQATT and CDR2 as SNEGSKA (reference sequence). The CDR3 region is CSARERGGAKNIQYF. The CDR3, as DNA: TGCAGTGCCAGAGAGAGAGGGGGCGCCAAAAACATTCAGTACTTC.

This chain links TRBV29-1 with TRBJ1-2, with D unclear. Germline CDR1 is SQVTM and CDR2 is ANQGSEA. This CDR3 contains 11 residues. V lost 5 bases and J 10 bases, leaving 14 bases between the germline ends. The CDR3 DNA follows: TGCAGCGTTCCAGCGGGAGCGGCCTACACCTTC. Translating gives CSVPAGAAYTF.

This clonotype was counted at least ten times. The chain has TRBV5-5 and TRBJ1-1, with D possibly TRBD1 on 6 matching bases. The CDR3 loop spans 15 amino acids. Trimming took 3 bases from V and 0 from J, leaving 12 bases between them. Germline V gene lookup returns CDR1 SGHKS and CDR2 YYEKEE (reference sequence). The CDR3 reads CASSWTAMMNTEAFF. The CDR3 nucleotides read TGTGCCAGCAGCTGGACAGCCATGATGAACACTGAAGCTTTCTTT.

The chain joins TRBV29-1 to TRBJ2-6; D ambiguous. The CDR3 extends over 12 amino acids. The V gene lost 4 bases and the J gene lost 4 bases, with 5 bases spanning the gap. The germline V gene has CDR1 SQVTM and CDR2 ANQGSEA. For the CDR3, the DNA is TGCAGCGTTGTCCGAGGGGCCAACGTCCTGACTTTC. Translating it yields CSVVRGANVLTF. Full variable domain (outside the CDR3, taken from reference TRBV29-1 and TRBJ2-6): SAVISQKPSRDICQRGTSLTIQCQVDSQVTMMFWYRQQPGQSLTLIATANQGSEATYESGFVIDKFPISRPNLTFSTLTVSNMSPEDSSIYLCSVVRGANVLTFGAGSRLTVL.

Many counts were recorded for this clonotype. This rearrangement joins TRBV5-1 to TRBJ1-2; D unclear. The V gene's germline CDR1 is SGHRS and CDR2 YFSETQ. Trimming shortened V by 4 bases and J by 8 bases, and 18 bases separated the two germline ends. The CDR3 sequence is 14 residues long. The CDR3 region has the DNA TGCGCCAGCAGCCCTTACTATGGGGTTGAAGGCTACACCTTC. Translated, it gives CASSPYYGVEGYTF.

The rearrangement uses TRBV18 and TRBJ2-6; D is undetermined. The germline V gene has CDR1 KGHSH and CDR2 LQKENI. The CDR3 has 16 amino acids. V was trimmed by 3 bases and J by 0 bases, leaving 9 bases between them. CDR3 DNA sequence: TGTGCCAGCTCACCGGCAGAGATCTCTGGGGCCAACGTCCTGACTTTC. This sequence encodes CASSPAEISGANVLTF.

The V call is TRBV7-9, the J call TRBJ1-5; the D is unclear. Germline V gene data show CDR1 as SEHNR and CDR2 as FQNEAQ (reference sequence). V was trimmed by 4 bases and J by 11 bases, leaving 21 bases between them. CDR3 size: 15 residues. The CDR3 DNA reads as TGTGCCAGCAGCTCCCTAGCGGGAGGAGAAGAGACCCAGCATTTT. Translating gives CASSSLAGGEETQHF.

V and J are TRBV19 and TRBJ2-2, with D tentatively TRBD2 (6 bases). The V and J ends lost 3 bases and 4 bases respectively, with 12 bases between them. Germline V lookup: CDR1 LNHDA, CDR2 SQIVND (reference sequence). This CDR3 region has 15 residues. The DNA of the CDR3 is TGTGCCAGTAGTATTTCTAGCGCGGGCACCGGGGAGCTGTTTTTT. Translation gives CASSISSAGTGELFF.

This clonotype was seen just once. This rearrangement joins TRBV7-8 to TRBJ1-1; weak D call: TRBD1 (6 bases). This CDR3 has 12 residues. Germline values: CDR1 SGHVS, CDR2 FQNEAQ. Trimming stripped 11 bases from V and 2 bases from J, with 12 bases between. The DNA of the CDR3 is TGTGCCGTCGGGACACCCAACACTGAAGCTTTCTTT. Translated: CAVGTPNTEAFF.

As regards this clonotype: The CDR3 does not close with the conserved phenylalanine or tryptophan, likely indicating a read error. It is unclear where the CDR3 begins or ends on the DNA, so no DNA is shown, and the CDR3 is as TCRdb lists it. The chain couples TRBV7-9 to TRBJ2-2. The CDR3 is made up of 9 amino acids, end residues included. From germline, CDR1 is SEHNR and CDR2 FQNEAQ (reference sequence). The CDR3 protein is CASSLGSGG.

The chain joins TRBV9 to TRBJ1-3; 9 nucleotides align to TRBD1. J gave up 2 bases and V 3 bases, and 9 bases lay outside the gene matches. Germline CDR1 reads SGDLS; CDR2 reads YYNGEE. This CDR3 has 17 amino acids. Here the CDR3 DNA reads TGTGCCAGCAGCGGACGGACAGGGGCGAGCCCTGGAAACACCATATATTTT. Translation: CASSGRTGASPGNTIYF.

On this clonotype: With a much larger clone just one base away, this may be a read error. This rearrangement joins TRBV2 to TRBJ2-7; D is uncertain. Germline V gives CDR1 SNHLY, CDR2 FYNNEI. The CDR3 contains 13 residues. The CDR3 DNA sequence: TGTGCCGGCAGTGCGCAACTAACCTACGAGCAGTACTTC. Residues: CAGSAQLTYEQYF.

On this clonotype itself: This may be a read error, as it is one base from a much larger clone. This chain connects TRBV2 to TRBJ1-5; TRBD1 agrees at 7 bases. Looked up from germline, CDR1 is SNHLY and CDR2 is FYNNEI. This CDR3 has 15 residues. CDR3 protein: CASSEDRVNDQPQHF. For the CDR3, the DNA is TGTGCCAGCAGCGAAGACAGGGTAAACGATCAGCCCCAGCATTTT.

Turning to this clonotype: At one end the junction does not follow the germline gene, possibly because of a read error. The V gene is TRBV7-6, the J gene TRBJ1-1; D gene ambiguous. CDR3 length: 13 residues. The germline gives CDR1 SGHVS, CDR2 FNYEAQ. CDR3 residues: CASSFRLGTEAYF. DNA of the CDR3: TGTGCCAGCAGCTTCCGGCTAGGCACAGAAGCTTACTTT.

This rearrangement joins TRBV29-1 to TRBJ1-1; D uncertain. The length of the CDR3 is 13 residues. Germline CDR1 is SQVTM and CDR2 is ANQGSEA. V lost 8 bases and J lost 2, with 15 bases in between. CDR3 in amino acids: CSSPDQENTEAFF. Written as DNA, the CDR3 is TGCAGCAGCCCCGATCAGGAAAACACTGAAGCTTTCTTT.